Listed below are T cell receptor beta chains from one sample, sequenced in a study of shared clonotypes between healthy human individuals. This table comes from immunoSEQ multiplex PCR, and its TCRdb copy is limited to in-frame clones, with some not included. The profile shows more than 2 million clones, approximately 92% of them singletons. Sequencing was done on a sample of naive CD8+ T cells from PBMCs. These TCRs come from a man aged 18 to 35 in good health. Some clones in this sample may be carry-over from other donors' samples. CDR3s include the opening cysteine and the closing phenylalanine or tryptophan. The order of the fields is V gene, D gene, J gene, clone size, CDR3 protein, CDR3 DNA. The D gene is left open where the match is weak. A clone size is listed for some rows: how often the clone was seen (once, few, many), or a class if it is expanded.

V gene: TRBV19; D gene: TRBD1; J gene: TRBJ2-7; clone size: NA; CDR3 protein: CASGDRVTYEQYF; CDR3 DNA: TGTGCCAGTGGGGACAGGGTTACCTACGAGCAGTACTTC
V gene: TRBV28; D gene: NA; J gene: TRBJ2-2; clone size: NA; CDR3 protein: CASSFGNTGELFF; CDR3 DNA: TGTGCCAGCAGTTTCGGGAACACCGGGGAGCTGTTTTTT
V gene: TRBV12-5; D gene: NA; J gene: TRBJ1-2; clone size: once; CDR3 protein: CASGHRPANYGYTF; CDR3 DNA: TGTGCTAGTGGTCACCGACCGGCTAACTATGGCTACACCTTC
V gene: TRBV5-1; D gene: TRBD2; J gene: TRBJ2-1; clone size: NA; CDR3 protein: CASSLSGGSPYNEQFF; CDR3 DNA: TGCGCCAGCAGCTTGAGCGGCGGGAGCCCTTACAATGAGCAGTTCTTC
V gene: TRBV29-1; D gene: NA; J gene: TRBJ1-1; clone size: NA; CDR3 protein: CSAPSGLNTEAFF; CDR3 DNA: TGCAGCGCCCCCTCGGGGCTGAACACTGAAGCTTTCTTT
V gene: TRBV27; D gene: TRBD2; J gene: TRBJ2-1; clone size: NA; CDR3 protein: CASSPLGLAGGFSSYNEQFF; CDR3 DNA: TGTGCCAGCAGCCCCCTGGGGCTAGCGGGAGGCTTTAGCTCCTACAATGAGCAGTTCTTC
V gene: TRBV29-1; D gene: TRBD2; J gene: TRBJ2-1; clone size: NA; CDR3 protein: CSGETSGRGHEQFF; CDR3 DNA: TGCAGCGGGGAGACTAGCGGGAGGGGTCATGAGCAGTTCTTC
V gene: TRBV9; D gene: TRBD1; J gene: TRBJ2-2; clone size: NA; CDR3 protein: CASGDRSTGELFF; CDR3 DNA: TGTGCCAGCGGGGACAGGTCCACCGGGGAGCTGTTTTTT
V gene: TRBV4-1; D gene: NA; J gene: TRBJ2-1; clone size: NA; CDR3 protein: CASSQEGTASPSYNEQFF; CDR3 DNA: TGCGCCAGCAGCCAAGAGGGGACTGCATCCCCCTCCTACAATGAGCAGTTCTTC
V gene: TRBV11-3; D gene: TRBD1; J gene: TRBJ2-7; clone size: once; CDR3 protein: CASSETGGAYEQYF; CDR3 DNA: TGTGCCAGCAGCGAGACAGGGGGCGCATACGAGCAGTACTTC
V gene: TRBV9; D gene: TRBD1; J gene: TRBJ1-1; clone size: NA; CDR3 protein: CASSYGTGVAGDTEAFF; CDR3 DNA: TGTGCCAGCAGCTACGGGACAGGGGTTGCGGGGGACACTGAAGCTTTCTTT
V gene: TRBV4-1; D gene: TRBD2; J gene: TRBJ2-2; clone size: NA; CDR3 protein: CASSPRGDSNTGELFF; CDR3 DNA: TGCGCCAGCAGCCCCCGGGGGGATTCGAACACCGGGGAGCTGTTTTTT
V gene: TRBV15; D gene: NA; J gene: TRBJ1-2; clone size: NA; CDR3 protein: CATSSGLTIRGYTF; CDR3 DNA: TGTGCCACCAGCAGCGGGCTCACAATCCGCGGCTACACCTTC
V gene: TRBV6-1; D gene: NA; J gene: TRBJ1-1; clone size: NA; CDR3 protein: CASSEVPATSSEAFF; CDR3 DNA: TGTGCCAGCAGTGAAGTGCCAGCTACCTCTTCTGAAGCTTTCTTT
V gene: TRBV30; D gene: TRBD1; J gene: TRBJ2-1; clone size: NA; CDR3 protein: CAWSRRGRLYNEQFF; CDR3 DNA: TGTGCCTGGAGTCGCAGGGGGCGGCTTTACAATGAGCAGTTCTTC
V gene: TRBV7-9; D gene: TRBD1; J gene: TRBJ2-2; clone size: NA; CDR3 protein: CASSFPGGGNTGELFF; CDR3 DNA: TGTGCCAGCAGCTTCCCAGGGGGTGGGAACACCGGGGAGCTGTTTTTT
V gene: TRBV4-1; D gene: TRBD1; J gene: TRBJ2-1; clone size: NA; CDR3 protein: CASSQVINRGVDEQFF; CDR3 DNA: TGCGCCAGCAGCCAAGTCATCAACAGGGGGGTCGATGAGCAGTTCTTC
V gene: TRBV11-2; D gene: NA; J gene: TRBJ2-7; clone size: NA; CDR3 protein: CASSFGPRTASYEQYF; CDR3 DNA: TGTGCCAGCAGCTTTGGACCACGGACAGCCTCCTACGAGCAGTACTTC
V gene: TRBV7-9; D gene: TRBD1; J gene: TRBJ2-6; clone size: NA; CDR3 protein: CASSPWDRGIARANVLTF; CDR3 DNA: TGTGCCAGCAGCCCCTGGGACAGGGGGATCGCTAGGGCCAACGTCCTGACTTTC
V gene: TRBV9; D gene: TRBD2; J gene: TRBJ2-7; clone size: NA; CDR3 protein: CASSVGGRGEQYF; CDR3 DNA: TGTGCCAGCAGCGTAGGAGGGAGGGGCGAGCAGTACTTC
V gene: TRBV5-6; D gene: NA; J gene: TRBJ2-7; clone size: once; CDR3 protein: CASSSGQFAYEQYF; CDR3 DNA: TGTGCCAGCAGCTCGGGGCAATTCGCCTACGAGCAGTACTTC
V gene: TRBV4-1; D gene: TRBD2; J gene: TRBJ2-1; clone size: NA; CDR3 protein: CASSQDAVAGGGEQFF; CDR3 DNA: TGCGCCAGCAGCCAAGATGCGGTAGCGGGAGGGGGTGAGCAGTTCTTC
V gene: TRBV27; D gene: NA; J gene: TRBJ1-1; clone size: NA; CDR3 protein: CASSNEGYTEAFF; CDR3 DNA: TGTGCCAGCAGCAACGAAGGGTATACTGAAGCTTTCTTT
V gene: TRBV7-9; D gene: TRBD2; J gene: TRBJ2-1; clone size: NA; CDR3 protein: CASSLPSGRARNEQFF; CDR3 DNA: TGTGCCAGCAGCTTACCTAGCGGGAGGGCTCGGAATGAGCAGTTCTTC
V gene: TRBV2; D gene: TRBD1; J gene: TRBJ1-1; clone size: NA; CDR3 protein: CASRGRRDRENTEAFF; CDR3 DNA: TGTGCCAGCAGGGGCAGAAGGGACAGGGAGAACACTGAAGCTTTCTTT
V gene: TRBV2; D gene: NA; J gene: TRBJ1-1; clone size: NA; CDR3 protein: CASSESGTEAFF; CDR3 DNA: TGTGCCAGCAGTGAAAGCGGCACTGAAGCTTTCTTT
V gene: TRBV2; D gene: TRBD1; J gene: TRBJ1-2; clone size: NA; CDR3 protein: CASSGDRDRGHYGYTF; CDR3 DNA: TGTGCCAGCAGCGGCGACCGGGACAGGGGTCACTATGGCTACACCTTC
V gene: TRBV19; D gene: NA; J gene: TRBJ2-2; clone size: NA; CDR3 protein: CASSILGTYTGELFF; CDR3 DNA: TGTGCCAGTAGTATCTTAGGTACCTACACCGGGGAGCTGTTTTTT
V gene: TRBV7-6; D gene: NA; J gene: TRBJ1-1; clone size: NA; CDR3 protein: CASSPNGGGRENTEAFF; CDR3 DNA: TGTGCCAGCAGCCCAAATGGAGGGGGGAGGGAGAACACTGAAGCTTTCTTT
V gene: TRBV13; D gene: NA; J gene: TRBJ2-7; clone size: NA; CDR3 protein: CASSLDTLDYGEQYF; CDR3 DNA: TGTGCCAGCAGCTTAGACACCTTGGACTACGGCGAGCAGTACTTC
V gene: TRBV5-1; D gene: NA; J gene: TRBJ2-7; clone size: NA; CDR3 protein: CASRASNEQYF; CDR3 DNA: TGCGCCAGCAGGGCGTCCAACGAGCAGTACTTC
V gene: TRBV13; D gene: TRBD1; J gene: TRBJ2-5; clone size: once; CDR3 protein: CASNSFRTGGSETQYF; CDR3 DNA: TGTGCCAGCAACTCTTTTAGGACAGGGGGATCGGAGACCCAGTACTTC
V gene: TRBV7-3; D gene: NA; J gene: TRBJ2-5; clone size: NA; CDR3 protein: CASSLRNGLGETQYF; CDR3 DNA: TGTGCCAGCAGCTTAAGAAACGGACTGGGGGAGACCCAGTACTTC
V gene: TRBV2; D gene: TRBD1; J gene: TRBJ1-1; clone size: NA; CDR3 protein: CASTRTGGSPGTEAFF; CDR3 DNA: TGTGCCAGCACGAGGACAGGAGGGTCGCCAGGGACTGAAGCTTTCTTT
V gene: TRBV28; D gene: NA; J gene: TRBJ2-6; clone size: NA; CDR3 protein: CASSPIPYLDGHSGANVLTF; CDR3 DNA: TGTGCCAGCAGCCCGATTCCGTACCTTGACGGACACTCTGGGGCCAACGTCCTGACTTTC
V gene: TRBV7-6; D gene: NA; J gene: TRBJ2-1; clone size: NA; CDR3 protein: CASSLRGVTFDNEQFF; CDR3 DNA: TGTGCCAGCAGCTTACGCGGGGTGACCTTTGATAATGAGCAGTTCTTC
V gene: TRBV19; D gene: TRBD2; J gene: TRBJ2-4; clone size: NA; CDR3 protein: CASSSSSGRETKTKNIQYF; CDR3 DNA: TGTGCCAGTAGTTCGTCTAGCGGGAGGGAGACCAAGACCAAAAACATTCAGTACTTC
V gene: TRBV27; D gene: TRBD2; J gene: TRBJ2-1; clone size: NA; CDR3 protein: CASSPLPLAQEGQFF; CDR3 DNA: TGTGCCAGCAGCCCACTCCCACTAGCGCAGGAGGGGCAGTTCTTC
V gene: TRBV4-1; D gene: NA; J gene: TRBJ2-3; clone size: NA; CDR3 protein: CASSPLGSFSTDTQYF; CDR3 DNA: TGCGCCAGCAGCCCCCTGGGTTCTTTTAGCACAGATACGCAGTATTTT
V gene: TRBV4-3; D gene: NA; J gene: TRBJ2-4; clone size: NA; CDR3 protein: CASSQDLPQAPKNIQYF; CDR3 DNA: TGCGCCAGCAGCCAAGATCTCCCGCAGGCGCCCAAAAACATTCAGTACTTC
V gene: TRBV10-1; D gene: NA; J gene: TRBJ1-5; clone size: NA; CDR3 protein: CASRCPEIRADGSNQPQHF; CDR3 DNA: TGCGCCAGCAGGTGCCCCGAAATACGGGCGGACGGGAGCAATCAGCCCCAGCATTTT
V gene: TRBV4-1; D gene: NA; J gene: TRBJ2-7; clone size: NA; CDR3 protein: CASSQDRTRYEQYF; CDR3 DNA: TGCGCCAGCAGCCAAGACAGGACACGTTACGAGCAGTACTTC
V gene: TRBV11-2; D gene: NA; J gene: TRBJ2-7; clone size: NA; CDR3 protein: CASSLAGMGYEQYF; CDR3 DNA: TGTGCCAGCAGCTTGGCGGGGATGGGCTACGAGCAGTACTTC
V gene: TRBV13; D gene: NA; J gene: TRBJ2-3; clone size: NA; CDR3 protein: CASSQTRDAADTQYF; CDR3 DNA: TGTGCCAGCAGCCAGACCCGGGACGCCGCAGATACGCAGTATTTT
V gene: TRBV27; D gene: TRBD1; J gene: TRBJ1-1; clone size: few; CDR3 protein: CASSFRTGTEAFF; CDR3 DNA: TGTGCCAGCAGTTTTCGGACAGGGACTGAAGCTTTCTTT
V gene: TRBV9; D gene: NA; J gene: TRBJ2-7; clone size: NA; CDR3 protein: CASSGRAGTPSYEQYF; CDR3 DNA: TGTGCCAGCAGCGGGCGAGCAGGAACCCCCTCCTACGAGCAGTACTTC
V gene: TRBV2; D gene: NA; J gene: TRBJ1-4; clone size: NA; CDR3 protein: CASTKATGINEKLFF; CDR3 DNA: TGTGCCAGCACCAAAGCGACAGGAATAAATGAAAAACTGTTTTTT